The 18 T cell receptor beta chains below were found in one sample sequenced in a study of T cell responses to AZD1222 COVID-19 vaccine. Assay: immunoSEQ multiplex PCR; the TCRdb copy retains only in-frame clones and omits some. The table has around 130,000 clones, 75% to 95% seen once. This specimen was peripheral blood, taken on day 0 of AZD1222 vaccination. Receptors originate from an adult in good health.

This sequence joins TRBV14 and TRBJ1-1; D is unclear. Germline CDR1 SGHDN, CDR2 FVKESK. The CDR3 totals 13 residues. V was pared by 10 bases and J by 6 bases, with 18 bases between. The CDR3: CATNSIRVAEAFF. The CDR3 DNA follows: TGTGCCACTAATTCAATAAGGGTGGCTGAAGCTTTCTTT.

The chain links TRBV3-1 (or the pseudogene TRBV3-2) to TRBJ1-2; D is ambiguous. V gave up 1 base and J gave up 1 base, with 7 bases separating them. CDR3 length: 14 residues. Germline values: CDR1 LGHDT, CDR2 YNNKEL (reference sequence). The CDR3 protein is CASSQVVSNYGYTF. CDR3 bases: TGTGCCAGCAGCCAAGTCGTGAGTAACTATGGCTACACCTTC.

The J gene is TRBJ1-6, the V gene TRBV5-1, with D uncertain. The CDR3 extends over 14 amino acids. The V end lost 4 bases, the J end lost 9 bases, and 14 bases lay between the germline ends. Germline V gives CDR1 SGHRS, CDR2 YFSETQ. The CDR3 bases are TGCGCCAGCAGCCAGACCCTAGTGGGTTCACCCCTCCACTTT. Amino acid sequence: CASSQTLVGSPLHF.

This chain's CDR3 is CASSIGRYNSPLHF. The CDR3 nucleotides are TGTGCCAGCAGCATCGGACGGTATAATTCACCCCTCCACTTT. The genes are TRBV5-6 and TRBJ1-6; D gene uncertain. The germline CDR1 and CDR2 sequences are SGHDT and YYEEEE. Trimming removed 4 bases from V and 4 bases from J, with 9 bases in between. CDR3 length equals 14 residues.

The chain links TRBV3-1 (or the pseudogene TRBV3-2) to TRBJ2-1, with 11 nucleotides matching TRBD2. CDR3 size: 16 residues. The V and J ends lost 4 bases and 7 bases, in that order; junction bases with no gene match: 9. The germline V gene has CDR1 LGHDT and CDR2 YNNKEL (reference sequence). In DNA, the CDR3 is TGTGCCAGCAGCCCCGAACTAGCGGGAGTTAAAAATGAGCAGTTCTTC. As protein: CASSPELAGVKNEQFF.

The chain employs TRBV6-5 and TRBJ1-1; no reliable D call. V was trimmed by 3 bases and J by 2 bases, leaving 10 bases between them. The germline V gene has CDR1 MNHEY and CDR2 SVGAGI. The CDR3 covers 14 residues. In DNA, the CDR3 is TGTGCCAGCAGTTATTTTGGCACCAACACTGAAGCTTTCTTT. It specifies CASSYFGTNTEAFF.

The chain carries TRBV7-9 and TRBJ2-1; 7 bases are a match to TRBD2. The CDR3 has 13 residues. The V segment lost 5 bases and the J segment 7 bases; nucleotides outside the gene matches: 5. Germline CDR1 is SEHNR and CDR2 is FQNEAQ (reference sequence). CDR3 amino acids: CASSPPGGNEQFF. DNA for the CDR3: TGTGCCAGCAGCCCCCCGGGGGGAAATGAGCAGTTCTTC.

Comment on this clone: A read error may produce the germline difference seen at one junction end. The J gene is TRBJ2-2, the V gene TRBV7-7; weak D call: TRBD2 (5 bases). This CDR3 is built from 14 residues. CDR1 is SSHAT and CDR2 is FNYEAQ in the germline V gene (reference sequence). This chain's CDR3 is CASTSSGFTGELFF. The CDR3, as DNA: TGTGCTAGCACCTCCAGCGGCTTTACCGGGGAGCTGTTTTTT.

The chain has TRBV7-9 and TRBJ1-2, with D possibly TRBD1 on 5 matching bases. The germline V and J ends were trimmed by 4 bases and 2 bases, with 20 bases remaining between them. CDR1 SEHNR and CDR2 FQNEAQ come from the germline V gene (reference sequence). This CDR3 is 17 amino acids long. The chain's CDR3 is CASSSAPDSPGNYGYTF. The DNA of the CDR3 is TGTGCCAGCAGCTCAGCCCCCGACAGCCCTGGGAACTATGGCTACACCTTC.

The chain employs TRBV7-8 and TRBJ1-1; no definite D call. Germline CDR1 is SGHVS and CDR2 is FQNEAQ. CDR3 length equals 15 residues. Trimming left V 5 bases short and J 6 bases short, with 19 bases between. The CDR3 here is CASSQPRAPGAEAFF. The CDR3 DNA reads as TGTGCCAGCAGCCAACCCCGGGCACCCGGGGCTGAAGCTTTCTTT.

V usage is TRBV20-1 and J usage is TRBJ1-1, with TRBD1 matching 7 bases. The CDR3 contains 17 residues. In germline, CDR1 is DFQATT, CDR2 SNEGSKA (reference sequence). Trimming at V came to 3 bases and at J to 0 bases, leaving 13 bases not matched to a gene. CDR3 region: CSASEPTGQGMNTEAFF. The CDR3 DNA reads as TGCAGTGCTAGTGAACCGACAGGGCAGGGGATGAACACTGAAGCTTTCTTT.

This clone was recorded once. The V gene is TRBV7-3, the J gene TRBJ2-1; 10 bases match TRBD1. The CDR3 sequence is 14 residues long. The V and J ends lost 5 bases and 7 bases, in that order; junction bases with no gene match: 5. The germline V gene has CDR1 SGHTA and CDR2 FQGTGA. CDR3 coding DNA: TGTGCCAGCAGCCCGCGGACAGGGGGTAATGAGCAGTTCTTC. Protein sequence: CASSPRTGGNEQFF.

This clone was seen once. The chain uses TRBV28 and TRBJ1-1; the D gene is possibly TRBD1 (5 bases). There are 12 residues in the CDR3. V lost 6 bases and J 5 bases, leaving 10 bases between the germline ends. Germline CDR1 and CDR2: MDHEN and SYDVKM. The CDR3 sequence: CASRSAGTEAFF. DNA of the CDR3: TGTGCCAGCAGATCCGCAGGGACTGAAGCTTTCTTT.

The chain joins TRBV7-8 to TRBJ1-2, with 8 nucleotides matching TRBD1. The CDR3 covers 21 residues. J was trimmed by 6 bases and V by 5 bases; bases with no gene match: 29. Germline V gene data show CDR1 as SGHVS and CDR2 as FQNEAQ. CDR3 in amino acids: CASSRLEQGARARELSDGYTF. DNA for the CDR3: TGTGCCAGCAGCCGCTTAGAGCAGGGGGCGCGGGCTAGAGAGTTAAGCGATGGCTACACCTTC.

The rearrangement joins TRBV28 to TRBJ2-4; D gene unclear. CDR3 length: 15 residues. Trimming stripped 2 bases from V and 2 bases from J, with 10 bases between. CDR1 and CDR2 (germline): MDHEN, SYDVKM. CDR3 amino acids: CASSLELLTKNIQYF. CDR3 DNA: TGTGCCAGCAGTTTAGAGCTACTTACCAAAAACATTCAGTACTTC.

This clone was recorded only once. The CDR3 reads CASSLGQVDQPQHF. The CDR3 DNA reads as TGTGCCAGCAGCTTGGGGCAAGTGGATCAGCCCCAGCATTTT. The chain has TRBV5-8 and TRBJ1-5; no clear D. Germline assignment: CDR1 SGHTS and CDR2 YDEGEE. V lost 0 bases and J lost 5, with 9 bases in between. CDR3 size: 14 residues.

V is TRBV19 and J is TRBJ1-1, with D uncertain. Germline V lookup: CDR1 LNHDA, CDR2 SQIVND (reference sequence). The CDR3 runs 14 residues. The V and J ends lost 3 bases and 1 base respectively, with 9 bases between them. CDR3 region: CASSIPRGNTEAFF. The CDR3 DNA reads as TGTGCCAGTAGTATCCCGAGAGGGAACACTGAAGCTTTCTTT.

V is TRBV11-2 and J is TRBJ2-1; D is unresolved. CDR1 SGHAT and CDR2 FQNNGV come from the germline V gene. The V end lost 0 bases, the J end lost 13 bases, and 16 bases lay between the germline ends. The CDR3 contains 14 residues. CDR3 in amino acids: CASSLDNGGRAQFF. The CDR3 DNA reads TGTGCCAGCAGCTTAGATAATGGCGGTCGCGCCCAGTTCTTC. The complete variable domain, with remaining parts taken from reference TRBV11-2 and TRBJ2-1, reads EAGVAQSPRYKIIEKRQSVAFWCNPISGHATLYWYQQILGQGPKLLIQFQNNGVVDDSQLPKDRFSAERLKGVDSTLKIQPAKLEDSAVYLCASSLDNGGRAQFFGPGTRLTVL.